The rows below give T cell receptor beta chains drawn from one sample of a study of human T cells and chemical hapten exposure. TCRdb itself ran the RACE reads through MiXCR, one entry per CDR3 protein. The sample has approximately 260,000 distinct CDR3 sequences, about 7.7% seen once. This material consisted of whole blood, taken in connection with sensitization to the hapten diphenylcyclopropenone (DPC). These receptors all come from a man in his late teens or twenties with alopecia areata. Some clones in this sample may be carry-over from other donors' samples. Both conserved end residues are part of each CDR3. The D gene is left open where the match is weak.

D gene: .
V gene: TRBV15
J gene: TRBJ2-7
CDR3 protein: CATSREATGTYEQYF

D gene: .
V gene: TRBV6-5
J gene: TRBJ1-1
CDR3 protein: CASRIKGAWGTEAFF

D gene: .
V gene: TRBV20-1
J gene: TRBJ1-2
CDR3 protein: CSARGAANYGYTF

D gene: TRBD2
V gene: TRBV20-1
J gene: TRBJ2-3
CDR3 protein: CSAGSAGGLYWDTQYF

D gene: .
V gene: TRBV7-2
J gene: TRBJ1-6
CDR3 protein: CASSLGRRQPNNSPLHF

D gene: .
V gene: TRBV10-3
J gene: TRBJ1-2
CDR3 protein: CAISVPGNYGYTF

D gene: TRBD1
V gene: TRBV11-2
J gene: TRBJ2-1
CDR3 protein: CASSFTGGGNEQFF

D gene: .
V gene: TRBV20-1
J gene: TRBJ2-1
CDR3 protein: CSASQRTYNEQFF

D gene: .
V gene: TRBV7-9
J gene: TRBJ1-2
CDR3 protein: CASSPTGAKGYTF

D gene: .
V gene: TRBV24-1
J gene: TRBJ2-1
CDR3 protein: CATSDRTIAEQFF

D gene: .
V gene: TRBV12-3/TRBV12-4
J gene: TRBJ1-1
CDR3 protein: CASSFTPLGSGSFF

D gene: .
V gene: TRBV7-6
J gene: TRBJ2-7
CDR3 protein: CASSFNPTLQGENEQYF

D gene: TRBD1
V gene: TRBV12-3/TRBV12-4
J gene: TRBJ2-3
CDR3 protein: CASSAGTGLRTDTQYF

D gene: TRBD1
V gene: TRBV6-5
J gene: TRBJ1-2
CDR3 protein: CASSPQGKYGYTF

D gene: TRBD2
V gene: TRBV7-6
J gene: TRBJ2-1
CDR3 protein: CASSLRSGGADEQFF

D gene: .
V gene: TRBV4-2
J gene: TRBJ2-3
CDR3 protein: CASSHPTGRADTQYF

D gene: TRBD1
V gene: TRBV11-2
J gene: TRBJ1-6
CDR3 protein: CASSFTGGTGVRPLHF

D gene: .
V gene: TRBV28
J gene: TRBJ2-7
CDR3 protein: CASSLLSDSFSYEQYF

D gene: .
V gene: TRBV6-6
J gene: TRBJ2-7
CDR3 protein: CASSYGGEYEQYF

D gene: TRBD1
V gene: TRBV28
J gene: TRBJ1-5
CDR3 protein: CASSPQGARGNQPQHF

D gene: .
V gene: TRBV19
J gene: TRBJ1-4
CDR3 protein: CASSMGRTLDEKLFF

D gene: .
V gene: TRBV6-2/TRBV6-3
J gene: TRBJ1-5
CDR3 protein: CASSYGQDNQPQHF

D gene: .
V gene: TRBV29-1
J gene: TRBJ2-7
CDR3 protein: CSVEDPSSYEQYF

D gene: .
V gene: TRBV10-3
J gene: TRBJ2-7
CDR3 protein: CAIRSGTGSWEQYF

D gene: .
V gene: TRBV10-3
J gene: TRBJ1-3
CDR3 protein: CAIRGGESGNTIYF

D gene: .
V gene: TRBV20-1
J gene: TRBJ1-6
CDR3 protein: CSAQGVGGGYNSPLHF

D gene: .
V gene: TRBV12-3/TRBV12-4
J gene: TRBJ2-5
CDR3 protein: CASQTRNQETQYF

D gene: TRBD1
V gene: TRBV27
J gene: TRBJ1-2
CDR3 protein: CASSWAGQGASYGYTF